Listed below are T cell receptor beta chains from one sample, sequenced in a study of shared clonotypes between healthy human individuals. The protocol was immunoSEQ multiplex PCR, while the TCRdb copy is restricted to in-frame clones and leaves out a portion. Altogether roughly 2.1 million clones are present, about 93% being singletons, with the ten largest covering roughly 1.8%. Source material: naive CD8+ T cells from PBMCs. The receptors were sampled from a man aged 18 to 30 in good health. Some clones in this sample may be carry-over from other donors' samples. CDR3s include the opening cysteine and the closing phenylalanine or tryptophan. D genes are given only for firm matches. Clone size is given for some rows only: seen once, a few or many times, or a class if the clone is expanded.

TRBV19	-	-	TRBJ2-6	TGTGCCAGTAGTATATGGGAGTCTGGGGCCAACGTCCTGACTTTC	CASSIWESGANVLTF
TRBV7-6	-	TRBD1	TRBJ1-1	TGTGCCAGCAGCTTAGCGCATGGGGACAGGGGCCCCCCGAACACTGAAGCTTTCTTT	CASSLAHGDRGPPNTEAFF
TRBV6-6	-	TRBD1	TRBJ2-7	TGTGCCAGCAGTTACTCGGGGACAGGTAGCTCCTACGAGCAGTACTTC	CASSYSGTGSSYEQYF
TRBV7-9	-	-	TRBJ2-7	TGTGCCAGCAGCAACCAAGGGCACCACGAGCAGTACTTC	CASSNQGHHEQYF
TRBV28	once	-	TRBJ2-3	TGTGCCAGCAGTCCCCTATTCCAAGGGGCAGGAGATACGCAGTATTTT	CASSPLFQGAGDTQYF
TRBV23-1	-	-	TRBJ2-2	TGCGCCAGCAGTCCCCCGGCGGAAGCGAACACCGGGGAGCTGTTTTTT	CASSPPAEANTGELFF
TRBV27	-	-	TRBJ2-3	TGTGCCAGCAGTTTCTCAACAGGGCATTCCTGGTATTTT	CASSFSTGHSWYF
TRBV7-2	-	-	TRBJ1-1	TGTGCCAGCAGCTTACACGGAGGGCTGAACACTGAAGCTTTCTTT	CASSLHGGLNTEAFF
TRBV18	-	TRBD2	TRBJ2-3	TGTGCCAGCTCACCAGGGACTAGCGGGAGCACAGATACGCAGTATTTT	CASSPGTSGSTDTQYF
TRBV9	-	TRBD1	TRBJ1-2	TGTGCCAGCAGCCCTGCCGGGACAGGGCCCGTCTATGGCTACACCTTC	CASSPAGTGPVYGYTF